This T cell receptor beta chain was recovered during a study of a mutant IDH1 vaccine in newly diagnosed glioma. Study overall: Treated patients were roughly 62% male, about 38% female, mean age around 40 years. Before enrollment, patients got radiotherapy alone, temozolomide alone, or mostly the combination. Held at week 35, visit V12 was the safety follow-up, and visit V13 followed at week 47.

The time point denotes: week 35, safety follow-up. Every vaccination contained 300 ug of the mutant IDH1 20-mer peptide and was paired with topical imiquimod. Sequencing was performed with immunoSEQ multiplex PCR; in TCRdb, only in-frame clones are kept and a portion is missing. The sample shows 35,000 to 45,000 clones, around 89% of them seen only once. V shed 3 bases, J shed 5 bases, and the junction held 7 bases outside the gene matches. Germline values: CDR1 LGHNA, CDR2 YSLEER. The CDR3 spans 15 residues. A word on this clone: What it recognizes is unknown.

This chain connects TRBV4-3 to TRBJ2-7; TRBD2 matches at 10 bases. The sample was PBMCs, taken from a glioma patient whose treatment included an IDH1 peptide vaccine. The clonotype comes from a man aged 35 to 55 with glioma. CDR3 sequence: CASSHSSGSADEQYF. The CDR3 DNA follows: TGCGCCAGCAGCCACTCTAGCGGGAGCGCCGACGAGCAGTACTTC.